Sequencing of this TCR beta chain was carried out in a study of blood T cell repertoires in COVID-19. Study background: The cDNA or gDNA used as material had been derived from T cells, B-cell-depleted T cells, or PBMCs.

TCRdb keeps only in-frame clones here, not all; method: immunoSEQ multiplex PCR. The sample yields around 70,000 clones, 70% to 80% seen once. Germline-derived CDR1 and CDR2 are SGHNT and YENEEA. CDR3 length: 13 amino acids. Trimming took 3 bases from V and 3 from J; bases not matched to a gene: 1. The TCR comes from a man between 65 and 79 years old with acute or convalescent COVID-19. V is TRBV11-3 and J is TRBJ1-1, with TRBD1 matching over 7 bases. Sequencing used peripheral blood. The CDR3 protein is CASSFQGDTEAFF. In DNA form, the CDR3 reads TGTGCCAGCAGCTTCCAGGGGGACACTGAAGCTTTCTTT.